This T cell receptor (beta chain) was obtained from a study of T cell repertoires in cytomegalovirus infection. Study-level information: Alongside well-studied HLA-B-restricted CMV epitopes, recently identified HLA-C-restricted CMV epitopes were also used. Indicated by public TCR beta signatures were CMV infection and matching HLA type. Study-wide results and caveats: In two of eight donors, the top clonotype was HLA-C-restricted CMV-specific. Summed frequency of public TCR beta families distinguished CMV carriers with the relevant HLA.

This clonotype was observed a handful of times. Its antigen is currently unknown. V shed 0 bases, J shed 0 bases, and the junction held 14 bases outside the gene matches. CDR3 length: 21 residues. Germline V lookup: CDR1 MNHEY, CDR2 SVGEGT. TCRdb reprocessed the reads with MiXCR, giving one entry per CDR3 protein. Among some 480,000 distinct CDR3 sequences listed, 25% to 35% were seen once. This chain joins TRBV6-2 or TRBV6-3 and TRBJ2-1; 10 bases are a match to TRBD2. The specimen was cultured PBMCs, collected from culture after CMV antigen stimulation. The TCR sequence derives from a human donor in good health (CMV status not recorded). Some clones in this sample may be carry-over from other donors' samples. CDR3 protein: CASSYSRDRPASGGSYNEQFF. The DNA for the CDR3 is TGTGCCAGCAGTTACTCTCGGGACAGACCAGCTAGCGGGGGCTCCTACAATGAGCAGTTCTTC.